This TCR beta chain was observed in a study of blood T cell repertoires in COVID-19. The CDR3 covers 15 residues. Trimming removed 2 bases at V and 6 bases at J, with 14 bases between. Germline assignment: CDR1 MNHEY and CDR2 SVGEGT. In the original processing: Using reference gene primer amplification, nucleated cell counts were estimated. Sequenced by immunoSEQ multiplex PCR; TCRdb stores in-frame clones only, minus some. That table is the source of V, J and clone size, and D and trimming were worked out from the DNA. Here the sample spans fewer than 350,000 clones, approximately 83% being singletons.

Material: peripheral blood. The origin of this receptor is a young woman who had recovered from COVID-19. The J gene is TRBJ2-1, the V gene TRBV6-2 or TRBV6-3, with D perhaps TRBD2 (6 bases). The CDR3 DNA reads TGTGCCAGCAGTTACGCCGAGGACTACTCCAATGAGCAGTTCTTC. It specifies CASSYAEDYSNEQFF.